This TCR beta chain was sequenced for a study of T cells in Graves' hyperthyroidism and ophthalmopathy. Using RNA transcripts as the source, TCR beta CDR3 regions were amplified. The HTBI set primed first-round TCR CDR3 RT-PCR. TCRdb recomputed calls from the multiplex PCR reads with MiXCR, one row per CDR3 protein. The data show some 360,000 distinct CDR3 sequences, 15% to 20% seen once. Exclusion followed for patients with uncontrolled infection, other autoimmune disease, pregnancy or lactation. Diagnostic assessment was based on clinical symptoms, serum thyroxine and TRAb, thyroid ultrasound and orbital computed tomography. Findings and caveats of the study: A model using 13 V-J features told ophthalmopathy apart from stable hyperthyroidism.

This clonotype was detected a few times. Its specificity is not known. This receptor was taken from a middle-aged woman with Graves' ophthalmopathy. The sequencing input was blood.

The CDR3 DNA follows: TGTGCCAGCAGCTCGACAGGGGGCCGGGTTGCAACGGGCTACACCTTC. Residues: CASSSTGGRVATGYTF. The J gene is TRBJ1-2, the V gene TRBV11-2; the match to TRBD1 covers 10 bases. CDR3 length: 16 amino acids. Trimming removed 4 bases from V and 8 bases from J; junction bases left unmatched: 13. Germline CDR1 and CDR2: SGHAT and FQNNGV.